What follows are 19 T cell receptor beta chains derived from one specimen sequenced in a study of CD8+ T cells in alopecia areata. cDNA reverse transcribed from extracted RNA served as the sequencing template. Only in-frame clones appear in the TCRdb table, and some are missing; sequencing was by immunoSEQ multiplex PCR. This sample has under 95,000 clones; around 71% occur once, and the top ten carry around a sixth. Treatment: oral pan-JAK inhibitor, 5-10 mg twice daily. Sequenced here: CD8+ T cells sorted from blood, sampled around week 46, from a patient treated with tofacitinib. The receptors stem from a human donor with alopecia areata.

The chain recombines TRBV4-3 with TRBJ1-6; 7 bases align to TRBD1. CDR3 length: 15 amino acids. Trimming at V came to 4 bases and at J to 5 bases, leaving 5 bases not matched to a gene. Germline CDR1 is LGHNA and CDR2 is YSLEER. The DNA of the CDR3 is TGCGCCAGCAGCCGCCTCAGGGGGGATAATTCACCCCTCCACTTT. Protein product: CASSRLRGDNSPLHF.

The V call is TRBV2, the J call TRBJ2-6, with D perhaps TRBD1 (7 bases). The CDR3 has 15 amino acids. Germline-derived CDR1 and CDR2 are SNHLY and FYNNEI. V lost 7 bases to trimming and J lost 2 bases, with 12 bases between them. The CDR3 DNA reads as TGTGCCAGCAATGGAGGGGGCGCTGGGGCCAACGTCCTGACTTTC. It specifies CASNGGGAGANVLTF.

The chain has TRBV9 and TRBJ1-5; D is undetermined. Germline-derived CDR1 and CDR2 are SGDLS and YYNGEE. The CDR3 totals 14 residues. The ends were cut back, 4 bases at V and 2 bases at J, with 10 bases in the middle. CDR3 loop: CASSPDNGNQPQHF. CDR3 sequence (DNA): TGTGCCAGCAGCCCGGATAATGGCAATCAGCCCCAGCATTTT.

This chain links TRBV4-1 with TRBJ2-3; 11 positions agree with TRBD1. CDR3 length: 14 amino acids. Germline assignment: CDR1 MGHRA and CDR2 YSYEKL. The junction had 1 base not matched to a gene; V was cut back by 4 bases and J by 4 bases. CDR3 sequence (DNA): TGCGCCAGCAGCCCGGGACAGGGGGCAGATACGCAGTATTTT. Encoded protein: CASSPGQGADTQYF.

As DNA, the CDR3 is TGCGCCAGCAGCCAAGGGGGACAGGGACCCTCTGGGGCCAACGTCCTGACTTTC. Protein sequence: CASSQGGQGPSGANVLTF. The V and J genes are TRBV4-3 and TRBJ2-6, with 9 nucleotides matching TRBD1. V shed 1 base, J shed 0 bases, and the junction held 4 bases outside the gene matches. Germline values: CDR1 LGHNA, CDR2 YSLEER. The length of the CDR3 is 18 residues.

This chain joins TRBV5-1 and TRBJ2-1; 7 bases are a match to TRBD2. J was trimmed by 7 bases and V by 4 bases; bases with no gene match: 5. Per germline, CDR1 SGHRS and CDR2 YFSETQ. The CDR3 is 13 residues long. For the CDR3, the DNA is TGCGCCAGCAGCCCGGGGGGATCTAATGAGCAGTTCTTC. Protein sequence: CASSPGGSNEQFF.

V gene TRBV4-2 combines with J gene TRBJ1-5, with TRBD1 identical over 7 bases. Germline CDR1 reads LGHNA; CDR2 reads YNFKEQ. The V gene end was trimmed by 4 bases and the J gene end by 1 base; junction bases not matched to a gene: 4. This CDR3 is 15 amino acids long. The CDR3 DNA reads TGTGCCAGCAGCCGAGACAGGGCAAGCAATCAGCCCCAGCATTTT. It translates to CASSRDRASNQPQHF.

This chain joins TRBV10-3 and TRBJ2-1; the D is unclear. Trimming removed 3 bases from V and 6 bases from J, with 9 bases in between. The CDR3 consists of 13 residues. Germline V CDR1 and CDR2: ENHRY, SYGVKD. CDR3 DNA: TGTGCCATCAGTGAAGGTGTAGGCAATGAGCAGTTCTTC. It yields the protein CAISEGVGNEQFF.

The chain carries TRBV14 and TRBJ2-1; TRBD1 matches 12 bases. V was clipped by 4 bases and J by 4 bases; unmatched bases: 8. Germline CDR1 and CDR2: SGHDN and FVKESK. This CDR3 spans 17 amino acids. The DNA for the CDR3 is TGTGCCAGCAGCCCCTTCCGGGACAGGGGGCCGTACAATGAGCAGTTCTTC. Translated: CASSPFRDRGPYNEQFF.

The chain is built from TRBV7-9 and TRBJ1-1; the D is unclear. Germline assignment: CDR1 SEHNR and CDR2 FQNEAQ (reference sequence). Trimming pared 7 bases from V and 8 bases from J, leaving 11 bases between. The CDR3 is 11 amino acids. CDR3 protein: CASMGMREAFF. The DNA for the CDR3 is TGTGCCAGCATGGGGATGAGAGAAGCTTTCTTT.

The rearrangement joins TRBV14 to TRBJ2-3; no clear D. From germline, CDR1 is SGHDN and CDR2 FVKESK. Trimming removed 6 bases at V and 6 bases at J, with 13 bases between. The CDR3 extends over 13 amino acids. CDR3 nucleotide sequence: TGTGCCAGCAGTCCAATAGTTCCGGATACGCAGTATTTT. Translating it yields CASSPIVPDTQYF.

This chain links TRBV15 with TRBJ2-7; D uncertain. The germline gives CDR1 LNHNV, CDR2 YYDKDF (reference sequence). The length of the CDR3 is 14 residues. Trimming left V 3 bases short and J 2 bases short, with 11 bases between. CDR3 bases: TGTGCCACCAGCAGCGGAATTGGTACCTACGAGCAGTACTTC. Translated: CATSSGIGTYEQYF.

The CDR3 protein is CASSSPHKGYEQYF. CDR3 bases: TGTGCCAGCAGCTCCCCCCACAAAGGGTACGAGCAGTACTTC. The chain recombines TRBV7-9 with TRBJ2-7; D uncertain. Trimming pared 4 bases from V and 4 bases from J, leaving 14 bases between. The CDR3 is 14 residues long. CDR1 is SEHNR, CDR2 FQNEAQ, per germline (reference sequence).

The rearrangement links TRBV30 to TRBJ1-5; unclear D gene. The CDR3 spans 13 residues. V was pared by 1 base and J by 3 bases, with 7 bases between. In germline, CDR1 is GTSNPN, CDR2 SVGIG (reference sequence). The DNA of the CDR3 is TGTGCCTGGAGTGAGGACTACAATCAGCCCCAGCATTTT. Residues: CAWSEDYNQPQHF.

J is TRBJ2-1 and V is TRBV9, with D unclear. Per germline, CDR1 SGDLS and CDR2 YYNGEE. CDR3 size: 13 residues. V was trimmed by 0 bases and J by 5 bases, leaving 6 bases between them. CDR3: CASSVGMNNEQFF. The DNA for the CDR3 is TGTGCCAGCAGCGTAGGGATGAACAATGAGCAGTTCTTC.

The CDR3 loop reads CASSELVDSPTDTQYF. Here the CDR3 DNA reads TGTGCCAGCAGTGAATTAGTGGACAGTCCCACAGATACGCAGTATTTT. V gene TRBV2 combines with J gene TRBJ2-3, with D perhaps TRBD1 (6 bases). V was trimmed by 2 bases and J by 2 bases, leaving 14 bases between them. Per the germline V gene, CDR1 is SNHLY and CDR2 is FYNNEI. The CDR3 sequence is 16 residues long.

As regards this clone: This same CDR3 is encoded by further DNA sequences in the sample. The CDR3 bases are TGTGCCAGCAGTTCAGGGGATACGCAGTATTTT. Protein product: CASSSGDTQYF. The rearrangement links TRBV9 to TRBJ2-3; D perhaps matches TRBD1 (5 bases). V lost 5 bases and J lost 6, with 7 bases in between. The CDR3 has 11 residues. Germline CDR1 SGDLS, CDR2 YYNGEE.

The chain employs TRBV21-1 and TRBJ1-1; the DNA was not compared with TRBD1, the D call given in the table. TRBV21-1 corresponds to a pseudogene. CDR3 length: 14 residues. The CDR3 is CASSKGQGLREAFF. For the CDR3, the DNA is TGTGCCAGCAGCAAAGGACAGGGCCTTCGGGAAGCTTTCTTT.

This clone was detected only a few times. J is TRBJ1-1 and V is TRBV29-1, with a tentative D call TRBD1 (6 bases). The CDR3 has 12 residues. Germline V gene lookup returns CDR1 SQVTM and CDR2 ANQGSEA. The V and J ends lost 7 bases and 1 base respectively, with 10 bases between them. CDR3 bases: TGCAGCGCCTTACAGGGGAACACTGAAGCTTTCTTT. Amino acid sequence: CSALQGNTEAFF.